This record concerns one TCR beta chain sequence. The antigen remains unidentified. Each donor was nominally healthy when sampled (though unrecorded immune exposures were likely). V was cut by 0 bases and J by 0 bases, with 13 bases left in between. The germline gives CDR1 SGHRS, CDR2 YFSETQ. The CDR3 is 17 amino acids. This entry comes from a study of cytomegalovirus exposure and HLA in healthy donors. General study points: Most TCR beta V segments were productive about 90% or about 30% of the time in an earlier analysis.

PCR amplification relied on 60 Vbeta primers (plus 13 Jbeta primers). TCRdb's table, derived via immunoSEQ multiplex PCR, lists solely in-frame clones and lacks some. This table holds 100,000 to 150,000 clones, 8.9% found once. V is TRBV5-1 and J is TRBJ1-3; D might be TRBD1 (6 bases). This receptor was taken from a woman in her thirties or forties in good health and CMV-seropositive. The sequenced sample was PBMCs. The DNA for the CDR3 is TGCGCCAGCAGCTTGGTTCCCCAGGGGATCTCTGGAAACACCATATATTTT. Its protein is CASSLVPQGISGNTIYF.